One and the same sample provided the 9 T cell receptor beta chains below, sequenced in a study. Library preparation for bulk TCR sequencing followed a modified SMART protocol. TCRdb re-derived calls from the 5' RACE reads in MiXCR, one entry per CDR3 protein. The sample lists approximately 250 distinct CDR3 sequences, 14% seen once, with 30% to 45% in the top ten. This material consisted of gluten tetramer+ CD4+ T cells from blood, taken while untreated, on a gluten-free diet, or during gluten challenge (not recorded which). These receptors came from a female donor with celiac disease.

By its share, this clonotype is medium-sized. This chain connects TRBV7-2 to TRBJ1-3; no reliable D call. The V gene lost 4 bases and the J gene lost 2 bases, with 6 bases spanning the gap. Germline CDR1 and CDR2: SGHTA and FQGNSA. The CDR3 is 13 residues long. DNA for the CDR3: TGTGCCAGCAGCTCCCGACCTGGAAACACCATATATTTT. Its protein is CASSSRPGNTIYF.

By sample fraction, this clonotype is large. V gene TRBV29-1 combines with J gene TRBJ2-5; D may be TRBD2 (7 bases). The V end was cut by 4 bases, the J end by 5 bases, with 11 bases between. This CDR3 contains 12 residues. Germline V gives CDR1 SQVTM, CDR2 ANQGSEA. The CDR3: CSVGGGLETQYF. The CDR3 DNA is TGCAGCGTTGGGGGGGGGCTCGAGACCCAGTACTTC.

By frequency in the sample, this clonotype is large. This chain links TRBV4-1 with TRBJ2-3; D not certain. This CDR3 is 14 amino acids long. The V gene's germline CDR1 is MGHRA and CDR2 YSYEKL. Trimming took 3 bases from V and 0 from J, leaving 7 bases between them. CDR3 coding DNA: TGCGCCAGCAGCCACCCTCAGAGCACAGATACGCAGTATTTT. This encodes CASSHPQSTDTQYF.

By sample share, this clonotype is large. The rearrangement links TRBV7-2 to TRBJ2-1; D not resolved. The CDR3 is 17 residues long. The germline V gene encodes CDR1 SGHTA and CDR2 FQGNSA. Trimming pared 5 bases from V and 1 base from J, leaving 18 bases between. The CDR3 loop is CASSPILSMSSYNEQFF. In DNA, the CDR3 is TGTGCCAGCAGCCCCATTCTGTCCATGAGTTCCTACAATGAGCAGTTCTTC.

This clonotype is deemed medium-sized. The CDR3 here is CASSLFGGYQETQYF. The CDR3, as DNA: TGCGCCAGCAGCTTGTTCGGGGGGTATCAAGAGACCCAGTACTTC. V is TRBV5-1 and J is TRBJ2-5; 7 nucleotides line up with TRBD2. Looked up from germline, CDR1 is SGHRS and CDR2 is YFSETQ. The trim removed 1 base at V and 2 bases at J, leaving 5 bases unmatched. There are 15 residues in the CDR3.

This clonotype is labeled as large (0.1 to 1%). This chain joins TRBV4-2 and TRBJ2-3; D unclear. Trimming shortened V by 5 bases and J by 0 bases, and 3 bases separated the two germline ends. CDR1 is LGHNA and CDR2 is YNFKEQ in the germline V gene. This CDR3 contains 12 residues. CDR3 loop: CASSSSTDTQYF. CDR3 coding DNA: TGTGCCAGCAGCTCCAGCACAGATACGCAGTATTTT.

By its share, this clonotype is large. V gene TRBV28 combines with J gene TRBJ2-7; D is unclear. Germline CDR1 is MDHEN and CDR2 is SYDVKM. This CDR3 contains 13 residues. V dropped 7 bases and J dropped 5 bases, with 15 bases sitting between them. The CDR3 loop is CASIRTQHHEQYF. CDR3 coding DNA: TGTGCCAGCATACGAACCCAGCACCACGAGCAGTACTTC.

This clonotype was seen more than once but under ten times. The rearrangement links TRBV6-6 to TRBJ1-1; D call uncertain. Trimming left V 6 bases short and J 0 bases short, with 17 bases between. This CDR3 is 16 amino acids long. Germline V gene sequence: CDR1 MNHNY, CDR2 SVGAGI (reference sequence). CDR3 residues: CASRLGGGYMNTEAFF. The CDR3 nucleotides read TGTGCCAGCAGACTGGGTGGCGGATACATGAACACTGAAGCTTTCTTT.

This clonotype is hyperexpanded in the sample. The chain employs TRBV7-2 and TRBJ2-1; D perhaps matches TRBD1 (5 bases). This CDR3 is 15 amino acids long. Trimming left V 2 bases short and J 5 bases short, with 13 bases between. CDR1 is SGHTA and CDR2 is FQGNSA in the germline V gene. The CDR3 sequence is CASSLMALGDNEQFF. The CDR3 DNA reads TGTGCCAGCAGCTTAATGGCGCTAGGGGACAATGAGCAGTTCTTC.